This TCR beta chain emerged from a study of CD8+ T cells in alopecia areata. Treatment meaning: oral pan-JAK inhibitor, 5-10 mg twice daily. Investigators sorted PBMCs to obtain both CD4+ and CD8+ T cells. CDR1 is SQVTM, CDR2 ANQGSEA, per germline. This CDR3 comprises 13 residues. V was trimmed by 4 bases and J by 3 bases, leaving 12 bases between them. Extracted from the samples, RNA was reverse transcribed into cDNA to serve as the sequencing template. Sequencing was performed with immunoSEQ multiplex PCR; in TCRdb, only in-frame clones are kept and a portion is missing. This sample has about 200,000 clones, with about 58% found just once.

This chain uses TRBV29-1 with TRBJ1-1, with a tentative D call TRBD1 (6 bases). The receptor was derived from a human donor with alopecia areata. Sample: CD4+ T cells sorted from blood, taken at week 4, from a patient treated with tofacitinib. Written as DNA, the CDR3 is TGCAGCGTTGCGAAAAGGGGGTACACTGAAGCTTTCTTT. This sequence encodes CSVAKRGYTEAFF. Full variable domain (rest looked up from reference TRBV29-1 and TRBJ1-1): SAVISQKPSRDICQRGTSLTIQCQVDSQVTMMFWYRQQPGQSLTLIATANQGSEATYESGFVIDKFPISRPNLTFSTLTVSNMSPEDSSIYLCSVAKRGYTEAFFGQGTRLTVV.